These 5 T cell receptor beta chains were sequenced from one sample in a study of T cell changes during pregnancy in multiple sclerosis. The table came from immunoSEQ multiplex PCR; TCRdb's copy has only in-frame clones and leaves some out. This table holds 50,000 to 70,000 clones, just under 95% found once. The material was peripheral blood, obtained in the second trimester of pregnancy. These receptors all come from a female donor with multiple sclerosis, enrolled in a pregnancy study.

The chain recombines TRBV28 with TRBJ2-7; 7 nucleotides line up with TRBD1. The V gene end was trimmed by 6 bases and the J gene end by 9 bases; junction bases not matched to a gene: 5. The CDR3 spans 11 residues. Germline CDR1 and CDR2: MDHEN and SYDVKM. The chain's CDR3 is CASRSDRAQYF. The CDR3 DNA reads TGTGCCAGCAGGTCCGACAGGGCGCAGTACTTC.

The chain combines TRBV19 with TRBJ2-7; perhaps TRBD2 as D (6 bases). This CDR3 has 13 amino acids. V lost 7 bases and J 2 bases, leaving 12 bases between the germline ends. Germline CDR1 is LNHDA and CDR2 is SQIVND (reference sequence). The CDR3 DNA is TGTGCCAGTAAGGACGGAGGGGCCTACGAGCAGTACTTC. This gives the protein CASKDGGAYEQYF. The entire variable domain, with the rest obtained from reference TRBV19 and TRBJ2-7, is as follows: DGGITQSPKYLFRKEGQNVTLSCEQNLNHDAMYWYRQDPGQGLRLIYYSQIVNDFQKGDIAEGYSVSREKKESFPLTVTSAQKNPTAFYLCASKDGGAYEQYFGPGTRLTVT.

The sample holds one count of this clone. The CDR3 loop reads CASSLLTRGLEGGYEQYF. The DNA for the CDR3 is TGCGCCAGCAGCCTTCTCACCCGGGGCTTGGAAGGGGGCTACGAGCAGTACTTC. V and J are TRBV5-1 and TRBJ2-7; perhaps TRBD1 as D (6 bases). V shed 4 bases and J shed 3 bases, with 26 bases lying between them. The CDR3 extends over 18 amino acids. CDR1 is SGHRS, CDR2 YFSETQ, per germline.

This rearrangement joins TRBV13 to TRBJ2-3, with D perhaps matching TRBD2 (5 bases). This CDR3 comprises 17 residues. Germline lookup yields CDR1 PRHDT and CDR2 FYEKMQ (reference sequence). The V gene lost 4 bases and the J gene lost 0 bases, with 17 bases spanning the gap. CDR3 loop: CASSSKLVRTSTDTQYF. The CDR3 nucleotides read TGTGCCAGCAGCTCCAAACTAGTGCGGACTAGCACAGATACGCAGTATTTT.

The genes are TRBV6-6 and TRBJ2-7; 11 bases are a match to TRBD1. This CDR3 is built from 14 residues. V was pared by 6 bases and J by 5 bases, with 6 bases of the junction left unmatched. Germline-derived CDR1 and CDR2 are MNHNY and SVGAGI (reference sequence). This chain's CDR3 is CASSFWTGGNEQYF. The CDR3 region has the DNA TGTGCCAGCAGCTTTTGGACAGGGGGCAACGAGCAGTACTTC.